This TCR beta chain was captured by sequencing in a study of radiotherapy plus CTLA-4 blockade in lung cancer. Turning to the study itself: The study recorded objective responses in roughly 20% of patients and disease control in around 31%.

The germline V gene encodes CDR1 SGHTA and CDR2 FQGTGA. There are 13 residues in the CDR3. The V end lost 5 bases, the J end lost 8 bases, and 15 bases lay between the germline ends. This table comes from immunoSEQ multiplex PCR, and its TCRdb copy is limited to in-frame clones, with some not included. Of about 15,000 clones in the sample, roughly two thirds are singletons; the top ten hold roughly 50%. This clonotype originated in a human donor with non-small cell lung cancer whose response to radiotherapy plus ipilimumab could not be evaluated. This chain links TRBV7-3 with TRBJ1-2; D not resolved. The sequencing here drew on peripheral blood, taken from a patient treated with radiotherapy plus ipilimumab. CDR3 coding DNA: TGTGCCAGCAGCCCGGACGGAACTAGGGGCTACACCTTC. Translated: CASSPDGTRGYTF.